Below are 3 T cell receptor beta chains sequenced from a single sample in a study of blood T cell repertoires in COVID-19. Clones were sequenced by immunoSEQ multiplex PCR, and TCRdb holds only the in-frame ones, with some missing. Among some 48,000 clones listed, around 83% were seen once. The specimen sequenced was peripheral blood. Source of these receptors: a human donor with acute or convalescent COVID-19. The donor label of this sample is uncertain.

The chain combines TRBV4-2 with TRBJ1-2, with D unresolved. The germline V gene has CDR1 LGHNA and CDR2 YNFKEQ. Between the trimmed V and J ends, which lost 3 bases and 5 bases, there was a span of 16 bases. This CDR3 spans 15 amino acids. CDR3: CASSQSPGESYGYTF. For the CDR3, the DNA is TGTGCCAGCAGCCAGAGCCCCGGGGAGTCTTATGGCTACACCTTC.

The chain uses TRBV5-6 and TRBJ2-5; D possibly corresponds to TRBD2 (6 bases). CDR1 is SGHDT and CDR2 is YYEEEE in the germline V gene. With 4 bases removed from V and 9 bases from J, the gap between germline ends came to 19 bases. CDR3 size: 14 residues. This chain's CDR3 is CASSPPTSRSPQYF. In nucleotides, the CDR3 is TGTGCCAGCAGCCCCCCGACTAGTCGTTCGCCCCAGTACTTC.

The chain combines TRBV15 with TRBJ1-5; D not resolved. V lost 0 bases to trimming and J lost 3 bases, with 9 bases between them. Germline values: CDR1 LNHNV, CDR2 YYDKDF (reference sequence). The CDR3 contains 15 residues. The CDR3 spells CATSRDNGVNQPQHF. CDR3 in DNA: TGTGCCACCAGCAGAGATAACGGTGTCAATCAGCCCCAGCATTTT.